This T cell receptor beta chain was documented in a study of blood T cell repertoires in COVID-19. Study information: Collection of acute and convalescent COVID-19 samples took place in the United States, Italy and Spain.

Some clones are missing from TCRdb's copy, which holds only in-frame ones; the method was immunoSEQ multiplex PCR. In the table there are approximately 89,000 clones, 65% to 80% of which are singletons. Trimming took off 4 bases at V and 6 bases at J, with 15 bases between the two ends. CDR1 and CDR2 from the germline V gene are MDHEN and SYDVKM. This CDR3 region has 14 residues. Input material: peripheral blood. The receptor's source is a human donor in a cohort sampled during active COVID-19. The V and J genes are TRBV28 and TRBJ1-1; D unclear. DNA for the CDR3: TGTGCCAGCAGTTCAACCTCGGGTTTAGCTGAAGCTTTCTTT. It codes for CASSSTSGLAEAFF. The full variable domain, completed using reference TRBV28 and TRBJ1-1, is DVKVTQSSRYLVKRTGEKVFLECVQDMDHENMFWYRQDPGLGLRLIYFSYDVKMKEKGDIPEGYSVSREKKERFSLILESASTNQTSMYLCASSSTSGLAEAFFGQGTRLTVV.